The 2 T cell receptor beta chains below come from one sample, sequenced in a study of identical twins. TCRdb redid the calling of the 5' RACE reads with MiXCR, one entry per CDR3 protein. The table shows 550,000 to 700,000 distinct CDR3 sequences, with around 20% occurring only once. These data also formed part of another study, on T cells expressing NK-cell markers.

Sequences were obtained from PBMCs. The receptor source for this set is a woman in her late teens or twenties in good health.

This clonotype was detected a few times. V and J are TRBV9 and TRBJ2-7; 7 bases are shared with TRBD2. Germline V gene data show CDR1 as SGDLS and CDR2 as YYNGEE. V shed 0 bases and J 6 bases; nucleotides not matched to a gene: 3. The CDR3 has 13 amino acids. CDR3 amino acids: CASSVVWGGEQYF. The CDR3 DNA follows: TGTGCCAGCAGCGTAGTGTGGGGGGGCGAGCAGTACTTC.

The V gene is TRBV6-5, the J gene TRBJ2-3; D gene uncertain. CDR1 and CDR2 from the germline V gene are MNHEY and SVGAGI. The CDR3 has 14 amino acids. Trimming took 4 bases from V and 6 from J, leaving 14 bases between them. Here the CDR3 reads CASSSWTGRDTQYF. DNA of the CDR3: TGTGCCAGCAGTTCTTGGACGGGCCGGGATACGCAGTATTTT.